This T cell receptor (beta chain) was retrieved from a study of blood T cell repertoires in COVID-19. Whole-study context: Sites in the United States, Italy and Spain provided acute and convalescent COVID-19 samples.

V lost 4 bases and J lost 7; bases outside the gene matches: 10. CDR3 length equals 15 residues. Germline V gives CDR1 LNHNV, CDR2 YYDKDF (reference sequence). In the original analysis: The assay estimated nucleated cells by amplifying reference gene primers. Method: immunoSEQ multiplex PCR; TCRdb's copy keeps in-frame clones and lacks some. The V and J calls and clone size are taken from that table; D and trimming were inferred from the DNA. The table records a few hundred thousand clones, approximately 84% of them present only once. The chain uses TRBV15 and TRBJ2-1, with 7 bases matching TRBD2. The sequencing sample was made of peripheral blood. This receptor was identified in a man in his forties or fifties who had recovered from COVID-19. Here the CDR3 reads CATSTAGVRANEQFF. The CDR3 DNA reads as TGTGCCACCAGCACCGCGGGAGTACGGGCAAATGAGCAGTTCTTC.